This section outlines one TCR beta chain sequence together with its context. Deletions cut 3 bases from V and 6 bases from J, with 11 bases between. Germline CDR1 reads DFQATT; CDR2 reads SNEGSKA (reference sequence). The CDR3 is 13 residues long. Study processing details: Estimation of nucleated cell counts was performed using reference gene primer amplification. Clones were read by immunoSEQ multiplex PCR, and TCRdb kept only the in-frame ones, dropping some. That table supplies the V and J calls and clone size; D and trimming were determined from the DNA. The data hold tens of thousands of clones, with 80% observed a single time. This entry comes from a study of blood T cell repertoires in COVID-19. For the study at large: COVID-19 samples from acute and convalescent phases originated in the United States, Italy and Spain. Sources were T cells, B-cell-depleted T cells, or PBMCs; the material itself was cDNA or gDNA.

Sequencing was carried out using peripheral blood. V gene TRBV20-1 combines with J gene TRBJ2-2; D call uncertain. This sequence originates from an elderly woman with acute or convalescent COVID-19. This CDR3 reads CSASITASGELFF. The DNA of the CDR3 is TGCAGTGCTAGTATAACAGCCTCCGGGGAGCTGTTTTTT.